These 17 T cell receptor beta chains share one sample of origin, sequenced in a study of blood T cells in healthy people across ages. Combining a sample-barcoded 5' primer with a J-beta primer mix, a second PCR ran for roughly 6 to 12 cycles. TCRdb ran MiXCR on the 5' RACE reads and lists one entry per CDR3 protein. The sample consists of approximately 800,000 distinct CDR3 sequences, roughly 64% of them appearing once. The sequenced sample was blood. The origin of the receptors is a man aged 30 to 39 in good health.

The chain recombines TRBV20-1 with TRBJ2-3, with 10 bases that match TRBD2. From germline, CDR1 is DFQATT and CDR2 SNEGSKA (reference sequence). V shed 1 base, J shed 4 bases, and the junction held 8 bases outside the gene matches. This CDR3 spans 16 amino acids. In nucleotides, the CDR3 is TGCAGTGCTAGAGTTCTAGCGGGAGCCCTCTCAGATACGCAGTATTTT. Residues: CSARVLAGALSDTQYF.

V and J are TRBV27 and TRBJ2-7, with TRBD1 matching over 11 bases. Trimming took 0 bases from V and 6 from J; bases not matched to a gene: 7. CDR1 is MNHEY and CDR2 is SMNVEV in the germline V gene (reference sequence). This CDR3 region has 16 residues. CDR3 region: CASSLSIEGTGGEQYF. The CDR3 DNA sequence: TGTGCCAGCAGTTTATCCATAGAGGGGACAGGGGGCGAGCAGTACTTC.

This rearrangement joins TRBV5-6 to TRBJ1-5; possible D gene TRBD1, 5 bases. V shed 4 bases and J shed 4 bases, with 15 bases lying between them. CDR3 length: 15 amino acids. CDR1 is SGHDT, CDR2 YYEEEE, per germline. The CDR3 nucleotides are TGTGCCAGCAGCCTAGGGGACCCCCTGAATCAGCCCCAGCATTTT. This codes for CASSLGDPLNQPQHF.

This clonotype was seen more than once but under ten times. This rearrangement joins TRBV12-3 or TRBV12-4 to TRBJ2-5; D uncertain. Trimming shortened V by 5 bases and J by 2 bases, and 24 bases separated the two germline ends. This CDR3 has 18 residues. CDR3 nucleotides: TGTGCCAGCAGTCCGTGGAGACCTGAGAACATACTACAAGAGACCCAGTACTTC. Protein product: CASSPWRPENILQETQYF.

The chain combines TRBV19 with TRBJ2-1, with unresolved D. Germline V gives CDR1 LNHDA, CDR2 SQIVND (reference sequence). V was shortened by 6 bases and J by 8 bases, with 14 bases between the two germline ends. The CDR3 consists of 13 residues. CDR3 residues: CASSNKTLDEQFF. The DNA of the CDR3 is TGTGCCAGTAGCAATAAGACCCTCGATGAGCAGTTCTTC.

The chain links TRBV20-1 to TRBJ2-3; D possibly corresponds to TRBD2 (5 bases). The CDR3 sequence is 17 residues long. With 3 bases removed from V and 0 bases from J, the gap between germline ends came to 19 bases. Germline V gene sequence: CDR1 DFQATT, CDR2 SNEGSKA (reference sequence). CDR3 sequence (DNA): TGCAGTGCTAGTGAGGCGGACTTGAGCTTTAGCACAGATACGCAGTATTTT. This codes for CSASEADLSFSTDTQYF.

The chain uses TRBV30 and TRBJ2-5; 7 bases are a match to TRBD1. The V gene end was trimmed by 1 base and the J gene end by 5 bases; junction bases not matched to a gene: 1. The germline gives CDR1 GTSNPN, CDR2 SVGIG (reference sequence). This CDR3 region has 12 residues. In DNA form, the CDR3 reads TGTGCCTGGAGTGAACAGGGGGAGACCCAGTACTTC. Encoded protein: CAWSEQGETQYF.

The chain links TRBV20-1 to TRBJ2-1, with TRBD2 matching 9 bases. After removal of 0 bases from V and 3 bases from J, the junction contained 9 bases not matched to a gene. Germline V CDR1 and CDR2: DFQATT, SNEGSKA (reference sequence). This CDR3 region has 17 residues. CDR3 in amino acids: CSARDLLAGPLYNEQFF. The CDR3 DNA reads as TGCAGTGCTAGAGATCTCCTAGCGGGACCTCTCTACAATGAGCAGTTCTTC.

The gene calls are TRBV29-1 and TRBJ1-2; weak D call: TRBD1 (6 bases). This CDR3 spans 15 amino acids. CDR1 and CDR2 from the germline V gene are SQVTM and ANQGSEA. V was clipped by 5 bases and J by 4 bases, with 20 bases between them. DNA for the CDR3: TGCAGCGTTAATTCGGACAGATCCAGTTTCTATGGCTACACCTTC. It codes for CSVNSDRSSFYGYTF.

V gene TRBV2 combines with J gene TRBJ2-5; perhaps D is TRBD1 or TRBD2 (6 bases each). This CDR3 has 15 amino acids. From germline, CDR1 is SNHLY and CDR2 FYNNEI. Trimming cost V 7 bases and J 11 bases, with 26 bases left between them. CDR3 protein: CASMRGGTSYNEQYF. DNA of the CDR3: TGTGCCAGCATGAGAGGGGGGACTTCCTACAATGAGCAGTACTTC.

This clonotype was seen a few times. CDR3 sequence (DNA): TGTGCCAGCAGCTTGGATGAGATTGGGGAGCAGTACTTC. Protein sequence: CASSLDEIGEQYF. The V gene is TRBV9, the J gene TRBJ2-7; D ambiguous. This CDR3 spans 13 amino acids. The germline gives CDR1 SGDLS, CDR2 YYNGEE. The V and J ends lost 4 bases and 7 bases respectively, with 15 bases between them.

The sample holds a few counts of this clonotype. This chain joins TRBV4-2 and TRBJ2-7; 9 bases fit TRBD1. The CDR3 length is 16 residues. Germline CDR1 reads LGHNA; CDR2 reads YNFKEQ. J was trimmed by 0 bases and V by 1 base; bases with no gene match: 4. The CDR3 DNA reads as TGTGCCAGCAGCCAAGTCTCGGACAGGGGCTCCTACGAGCAGTACTTC. This sequence encodes CASSQVSDRGSYEQYF.

This clonotype was seen a handful of times. The J gene is TRBJ2-5, the V gene TRBV9, with TRBD1 matching 8 bases. The end of the DNA aligns better with TRBJ2-7, so the J call may be wrong. The CDR3 length is 14 residues. In germline, CDR1 is SGDLS, CDR2 YYNGEE. The CDR3 here is CASSPTGVFYEQYF. The CDR3 DNA follows: TGTGCCAGCAGCCCGACAGGGGTCTTCTACGAGCAGTACTTC.

This clonotype showed up just once. The germline gene is not matched at one end of the junction; a read error may be the cause. V usage is TRBV10-3 and J usage is TRBJ2-5, with a tentative D call TRBD2 (6 bases). The CDR3 runs 14 residues. CDR1 ENHRY and CDR2 SYGVKD come from the germline V gene. The CDR3 reads CAITSGVGQEAQYF. CDR3 coding DNA: TGTGCCATCACGTCGGGAGTGGGGCAAGAGGCCCAGTACTTC.

In its sample, this clonotype was seen once. The chain joins TRBV24-1 to TRBJ2-1; 7 nucleotides match TRBD1. Germline V gene data show CDR1 as KGHDR and CDR2 as SFDVKD. With 7 bases clipped from V and 5 bases from J, the junction kept 7 bases outside the gene matches. CDR3 length equals 14 residues. The CDR3 region is CATRGQNSDNEQFF. The CDR3 nucleotides read TGTGCCACCAGGGGACAGAATTCCGACAATGAGCAGTTCTTC.

In DNA form, the CDR3 reads TGTGCCAGCGGTACTTATACAGATACGCAGTATTTT. Its protein product is CASGTYTDTQYF. This rearrangement joins TRBV7-2 to TRBJ2-3; D is undetermined. The CDR3 consists of 12 residues. Germline CDR1 SGHTA, CDR2 FQGNSA. V was clipped by 8 bases and J by 3 bases, with 9 bases between them. The variable domain in full, completed from reference TRBV7-2 and TRBJ2-3, reads GAGVSQSPSNKVTEKGKDVELRCDPISGHTALYWYRQSLGQGLEFLIYFQGNSAPDKSGLPSDRFSAERTGGSVSTLTIQRTQQEDSAVYLCASGTYTDTQYFGPGTRLTVL.

The chain uses TRBV6-5 and TRBJ1-2; D may be TRBD1 (6 bases). The V gene's germline CDR1 is MNHEY and CDR2 SVGAGI. This CDR3 is 15 amino acids long. V dropped 4 bases and J dropped 7 bases, with 19 bases sitting between them. The CDR3: CASSSTFSGGGGYTF. CDR3 sequence (DNA): TGTGCCAGCAGTTCGACCTTTTCTGGGGGCGGTGGCTACACCTTC.